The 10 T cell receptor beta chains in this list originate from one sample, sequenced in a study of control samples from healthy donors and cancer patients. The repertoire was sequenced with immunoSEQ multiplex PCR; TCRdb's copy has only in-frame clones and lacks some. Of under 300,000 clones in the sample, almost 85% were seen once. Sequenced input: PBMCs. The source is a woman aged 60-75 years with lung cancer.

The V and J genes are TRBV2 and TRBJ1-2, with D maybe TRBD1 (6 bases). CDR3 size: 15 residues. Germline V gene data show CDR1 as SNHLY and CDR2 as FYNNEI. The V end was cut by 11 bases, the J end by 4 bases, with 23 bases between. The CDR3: CAGRDLQGLRYGYTF. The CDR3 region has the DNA TGTGCCGGACGCGATCTACAGGGTCTTCGCTATGGCTACACCTTC.

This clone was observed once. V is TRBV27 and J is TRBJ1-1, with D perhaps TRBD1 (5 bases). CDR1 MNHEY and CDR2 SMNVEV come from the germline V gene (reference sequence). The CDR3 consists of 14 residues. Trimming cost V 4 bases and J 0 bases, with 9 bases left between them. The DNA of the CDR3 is TGTGCCAGCAGTTCGCGACAGCTGAACACTGAAGCTTTCTTT. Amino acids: CASSSRQLNTEAFF.

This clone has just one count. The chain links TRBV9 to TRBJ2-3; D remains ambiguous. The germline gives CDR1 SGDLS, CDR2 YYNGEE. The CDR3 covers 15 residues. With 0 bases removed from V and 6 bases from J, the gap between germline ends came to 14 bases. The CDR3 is CASSVDPSFEDTQYF. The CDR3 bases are TGTGCCAGCAGCGTAGATCCCTCCTTTGAGGATACGCAGTATTTT.

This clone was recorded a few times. CDR3 in DNA: TGTGCCAGCAGCCCCCGGACTAGCGGGGGGCAAGAGACCCAGTACTTC. It encodes CASSPRTSGGQETQYF. The V call is TRBV9, the J call TRBJ2-5; 14 nucleotides match TRBD2. The CDR3 extends over 16 amino acids. V shed 4 bases, J shed 2 bases, and the junction held 4 bases outside the gene matches. Germline V gene lookup returns CDR1 SGDLS and CDR2 YYNGEE.

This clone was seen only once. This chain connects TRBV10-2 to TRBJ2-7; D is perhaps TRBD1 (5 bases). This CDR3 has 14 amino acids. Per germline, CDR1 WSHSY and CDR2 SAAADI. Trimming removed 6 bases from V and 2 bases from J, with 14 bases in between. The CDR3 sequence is CASRGPQRAYEQYF. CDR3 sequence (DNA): TGCGCCAGCAGGGGGCCACAGCGCGCCTACGAGCAGTACTTC.

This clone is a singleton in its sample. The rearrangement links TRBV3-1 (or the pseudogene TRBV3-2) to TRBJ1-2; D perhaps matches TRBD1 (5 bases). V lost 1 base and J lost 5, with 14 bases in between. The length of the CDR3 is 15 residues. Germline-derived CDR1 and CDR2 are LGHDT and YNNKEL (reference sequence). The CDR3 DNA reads TGTGCCAGCAGCCAAGCCGAGACGGGACCTTATGGCTACACCTTC. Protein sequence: CASSQAETGPYGYTF.

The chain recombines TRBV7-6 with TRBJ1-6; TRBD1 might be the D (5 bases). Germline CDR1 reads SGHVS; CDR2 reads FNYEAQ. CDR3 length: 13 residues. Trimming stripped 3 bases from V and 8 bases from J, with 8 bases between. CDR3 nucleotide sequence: TGTGCCAGCAGCTTCCAGGGTGATTCACCCCTCCACTTT. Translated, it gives CASSFQGDSPLHF.

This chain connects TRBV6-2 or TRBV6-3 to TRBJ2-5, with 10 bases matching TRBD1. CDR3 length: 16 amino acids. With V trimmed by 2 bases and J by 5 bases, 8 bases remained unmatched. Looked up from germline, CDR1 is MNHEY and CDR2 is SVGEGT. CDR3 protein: CASSYQDRGNVETQYF. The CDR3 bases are TGTGCCAGCAGTTACCAGGACAGGGGGAATGTGGAGACCCAGTACTTC.

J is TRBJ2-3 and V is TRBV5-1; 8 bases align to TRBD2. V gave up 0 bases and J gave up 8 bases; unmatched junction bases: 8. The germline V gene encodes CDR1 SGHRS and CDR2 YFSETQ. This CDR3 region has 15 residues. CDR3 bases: TGCGCCAGCAGCTTGGGAAGTAGCGGGATGGGTACGCAGTATTTT. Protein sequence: CASSLGSSGMGTQYF.

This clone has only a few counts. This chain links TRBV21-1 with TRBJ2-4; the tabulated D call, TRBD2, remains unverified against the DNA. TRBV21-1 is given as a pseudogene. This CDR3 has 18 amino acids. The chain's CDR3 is CASSRRLAGKLAKNIQYF. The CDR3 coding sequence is TGTGCCAGCAGCAGGAGGCTAGCGGGGAAGCTAGCCAAAAACATTCAGTACTTC.